This TCR beta chain was sequenced in a study of T cell responses to AZD1222 COVID-19 vaccine. The study's findings and limits: Per reports, nearly half of all spike-specific TCRs target regions that are unmutated in variants.

CDR1 is MNHEY and CDR2 is SVGAGI in the germline V gene. V lost 4 bases and J lost 15, with 27 bases in between. The CDR3 consists of 16 residues. The protocol was immunoSEQ multiplex PCR, while the TCRdb copy is restricted to in-frame clones and leaves out a portion. The sample consists of about 130,000 clones, about 80% of them appearing once. The table lists this clone with a few counts. As yet, its antigen is unknown. This clonotype was obtained from an adult in good health. J is TRBJ1-4 and V is TRBV6-5; a possible D gene is TRBD1 (5 bases). The sequences come from peripheral blood, collected on day 0 of AZD1222 vaccination. The CDR3 nucleotides read TGTGCCAGCAGTTCTACCCTGACAGCGGCCCAGGGATTGTTGTTTTTT. This translates into CASSSTLTAAQGLLFF.